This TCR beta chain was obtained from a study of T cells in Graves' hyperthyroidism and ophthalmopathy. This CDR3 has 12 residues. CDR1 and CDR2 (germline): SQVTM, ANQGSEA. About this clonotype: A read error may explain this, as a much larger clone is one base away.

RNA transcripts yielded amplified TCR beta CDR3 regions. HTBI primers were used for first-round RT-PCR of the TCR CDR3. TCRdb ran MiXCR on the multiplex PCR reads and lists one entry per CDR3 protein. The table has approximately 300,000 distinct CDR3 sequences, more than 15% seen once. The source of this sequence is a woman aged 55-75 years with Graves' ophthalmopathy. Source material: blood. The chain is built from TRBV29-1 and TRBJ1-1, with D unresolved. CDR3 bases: TGCAGCGGCAAAGACTTGAACACTGAAGCTTCCTTT. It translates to CSGKDLNTEASF.